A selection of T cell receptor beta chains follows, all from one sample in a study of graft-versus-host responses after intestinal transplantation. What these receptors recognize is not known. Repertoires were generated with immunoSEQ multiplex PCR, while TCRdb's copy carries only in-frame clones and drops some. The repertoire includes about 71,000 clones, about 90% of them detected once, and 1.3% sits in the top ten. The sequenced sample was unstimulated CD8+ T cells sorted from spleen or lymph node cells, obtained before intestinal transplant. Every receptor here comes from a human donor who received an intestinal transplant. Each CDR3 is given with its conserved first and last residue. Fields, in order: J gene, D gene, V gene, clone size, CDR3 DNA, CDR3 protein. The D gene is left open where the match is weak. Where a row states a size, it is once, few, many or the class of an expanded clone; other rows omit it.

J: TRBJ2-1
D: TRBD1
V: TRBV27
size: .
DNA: TGTGCCAGCAGTTTACAGGACAGGGGGGGGGATGAGCAGTTCTTC
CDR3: CASSLQDRGGDEQFF

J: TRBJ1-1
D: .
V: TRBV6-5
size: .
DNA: TGTGCCAGCAGTCCGGGGATCGGGACTGAAGCTTTCTTT
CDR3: CASSPGIGTEAFF

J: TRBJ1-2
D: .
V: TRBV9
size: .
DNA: TGTGCCAGCAGCACTCAGACAGGAGTGGGCTATGGCTACACCTTC
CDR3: CASSTQTGVGYGYTF

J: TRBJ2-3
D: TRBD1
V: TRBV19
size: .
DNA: TGTGCCAGTAGTTTACAGGGGAAAGATACGCAGTATTTT
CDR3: CASSLQGKDTQYF

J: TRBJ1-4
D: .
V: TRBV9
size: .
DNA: TGTGCCAGCAGCGTAGGCAACGGAGGTGCAACTAATGAAAAACTGTTTTTT
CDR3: CASSVGNGGATNEKLFF

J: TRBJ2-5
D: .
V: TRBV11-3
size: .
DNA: TGTGCCAGCAGCCCCACCCAGGAAGGCGAGGAGACCCAGTACTTC
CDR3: CASSPTQEGEETQYF

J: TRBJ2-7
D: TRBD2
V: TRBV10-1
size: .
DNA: TGCGCCAGCAGTGAGTCTCTAGCGGGGCCCTTTTACGAGCAGTACTTC
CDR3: CASSESLAGPFYEQYF

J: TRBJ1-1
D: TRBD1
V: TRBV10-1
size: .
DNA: TGCGCCAGCAGTGGACAGGGGAACACTGAAGCTTTCTTT
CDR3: CASSGQGNTEAFF

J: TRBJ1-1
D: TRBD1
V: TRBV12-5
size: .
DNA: TGTGCTAGTGGTTTGGCCGCAGGGGGCACTGAAGCTTTCTTT
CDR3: CASGLAAGGTEAFF

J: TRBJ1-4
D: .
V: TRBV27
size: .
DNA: TGTGCCAGCAGTTTATTAGACCCGATGTGGGGAGAACTGTTTTTT
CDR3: CASSLLDPMWGELFF

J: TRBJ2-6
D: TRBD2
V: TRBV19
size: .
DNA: TGTGCCAGTAGTGCGGAGCTAAGCGGGGGGCTAATCTCTGGGGCCAACGTCCTGACTTTC
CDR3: CASSAELSGGLISGANVLTF

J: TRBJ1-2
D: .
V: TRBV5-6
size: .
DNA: TGTGCCAGCAGCTTGGAGCACTATGGCTACACCTTC
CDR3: CASSLEHYGYTF

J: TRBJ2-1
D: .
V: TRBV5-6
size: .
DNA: TGTGCCAGCAGCTTGTTTTCGGGGGGCTGGGTGAATGAGCAGTTCTTC
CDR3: CASSLFSGGWVNEQFF

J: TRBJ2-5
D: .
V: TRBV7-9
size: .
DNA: TGTGCCAGCAGAGCGCCTCTTCAAGAGACCCAGTACTTC
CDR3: CASRAPLQETQYF

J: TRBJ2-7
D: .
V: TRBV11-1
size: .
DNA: TGTGCCAGCAGCTTGTCACAGGGTGGGACCTACGAGCAGTACTTC
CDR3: CASSLSQGGTYEQYF

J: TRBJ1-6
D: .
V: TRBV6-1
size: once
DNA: TGTGCCAGCAGTGAGTGGCAGGGTCATTCACCCCTCCACTTT
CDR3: CASSEWQGHSPLHF

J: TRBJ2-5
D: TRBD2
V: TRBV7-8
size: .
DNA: TGTGCCAGCAACCGAGACTGGGGGACTAGCGAGGAGACCCAGTACTTC
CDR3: CASNRDWGTSEETQYF

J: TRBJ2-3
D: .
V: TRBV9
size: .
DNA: TGTGCCAGCAGCGTAGGCCAGATGTACAACACAGATACGCAGTATTTT
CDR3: CASSVGQMYNTDTQYF

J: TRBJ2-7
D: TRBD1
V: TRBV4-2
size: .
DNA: TGTGCCAGCAGCCAAGAAGGGACAGGGACCTACGAGCAGTACTTC
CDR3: CASSQEGTGTYEQYF

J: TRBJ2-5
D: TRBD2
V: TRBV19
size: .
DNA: TGTGCCAGTAGTTGGACTAGCGGCCAAGAGACCCAGTACTTC
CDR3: CASSWTSGQETQYF

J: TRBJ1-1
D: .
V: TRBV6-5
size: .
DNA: TGTGCCAGCACCCTTGGGGGGTCCACTGAAGCTTTCTTT
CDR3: CASTLGGSTEAFF

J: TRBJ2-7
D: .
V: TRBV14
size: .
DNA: TGTGCCAGCAGCCAAGTCGAAGCGGCCTACGAGCAGTACTTC
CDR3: CASSQVEAAYEQYF

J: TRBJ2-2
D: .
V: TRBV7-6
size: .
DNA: TGTGCCAGCAGCTTACCGGGGGGCCCCACCGGGGAGCTGTTTTTT
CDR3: CASSLPGGPTGELFF

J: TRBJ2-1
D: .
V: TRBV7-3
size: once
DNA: TGTGCCAGCAGCTTAACGCCTAGCGCCTACAATGAGCAGTTCTTC
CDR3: CASSLTPSAYNEQFF

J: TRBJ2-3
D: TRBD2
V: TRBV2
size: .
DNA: TGTGCCAGCAGTGAAGCGACTAGCGGGGGACCTAGCACAGATACGCAGTATTTT
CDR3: CASSEATSGGPSTDTQYF

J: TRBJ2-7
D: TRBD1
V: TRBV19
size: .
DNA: TGTGCCAGTACGAGACAGGGCGGCTACGAGCAGTACTTC
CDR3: CASTRQGGYEQYF

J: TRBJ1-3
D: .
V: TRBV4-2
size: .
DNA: TGTGCCAGCATGGGCGGGCCGAGCTCTGGAAACACCATATATTTT
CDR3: CASMGGPSSGNTIYF

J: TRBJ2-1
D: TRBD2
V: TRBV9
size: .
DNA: TGTGCCAGCAGCCCGAGCGGGGGGTGGTCCTACAATGAGCAGTTCTTC
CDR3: CASSPSGGWSYNEQFF

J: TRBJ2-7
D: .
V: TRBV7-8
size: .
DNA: TGTGCCAGCAGCTACAGTCCCGATTACGAGCAGTACTTC
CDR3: CASSYSPDYEQYF

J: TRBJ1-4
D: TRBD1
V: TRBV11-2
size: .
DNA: TGTGCCAGCAGCTCGGGACAGAGGGGACTAGGTGAAAAACTGTTTTTT
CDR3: CASSSGQRGLGEKLFF

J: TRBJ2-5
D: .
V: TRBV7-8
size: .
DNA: TGTGCCAGCAGCTTTGCGGAGACCCAGTACTTC
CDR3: CASSFAETQYF

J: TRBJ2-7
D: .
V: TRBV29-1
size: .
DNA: TGCAGCGTTGGTGGGGGCAACTACGAGCAGTACTTC
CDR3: CSVGGGNYEQYF

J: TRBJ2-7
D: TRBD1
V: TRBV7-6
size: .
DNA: TGTGCCAGCAGCCCCTTGGACAGGGACTACGAGCAGTACTTC
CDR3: CASSPLDRDYEQYF

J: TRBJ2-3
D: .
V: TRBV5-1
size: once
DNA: TGCGCCAGCAGTACAGCGGTTCATTCGGTGGGGACGCAGTATTTT
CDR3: CASSTAVHSVGTQYF

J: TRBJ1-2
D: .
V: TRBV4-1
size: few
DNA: TGCGCCAGCAGCCAAGATTCAGCGGCCTATGGCTACACCTTC
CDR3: CASSQDSAAYGYTF

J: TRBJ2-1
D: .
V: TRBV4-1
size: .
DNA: TGCGCCAGCAGCCAAGTATCAGGCACCTACAATGAGCAGTTCTTC
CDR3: CASSQVSGTYNEQFF

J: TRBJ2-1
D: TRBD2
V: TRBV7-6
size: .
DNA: TGTGCCAGCAGCCAGAGAAGCGGGGGGCTGGTTGAGCAGTTCTTC
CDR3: CASSQRSGGLVEQFF

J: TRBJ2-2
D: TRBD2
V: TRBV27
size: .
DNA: TGTGCCAGCACCGGACTAGCCACCGGGGAGCTGTTTTTT
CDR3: CASTGLATGELFF

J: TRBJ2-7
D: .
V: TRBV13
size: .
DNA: TGTGCCAGCAGCTTAAGGTCCCCGAGGCCCTACGAGCAGTACTTC
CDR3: CASSLRSPRPYEQYF

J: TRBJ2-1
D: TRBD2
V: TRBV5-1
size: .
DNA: TGCGCCAGCAGCTTAGGACTAGCGGTGACCTACAATGAGCAGTTCTTC
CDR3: CASSLGLAVTYNEQFF